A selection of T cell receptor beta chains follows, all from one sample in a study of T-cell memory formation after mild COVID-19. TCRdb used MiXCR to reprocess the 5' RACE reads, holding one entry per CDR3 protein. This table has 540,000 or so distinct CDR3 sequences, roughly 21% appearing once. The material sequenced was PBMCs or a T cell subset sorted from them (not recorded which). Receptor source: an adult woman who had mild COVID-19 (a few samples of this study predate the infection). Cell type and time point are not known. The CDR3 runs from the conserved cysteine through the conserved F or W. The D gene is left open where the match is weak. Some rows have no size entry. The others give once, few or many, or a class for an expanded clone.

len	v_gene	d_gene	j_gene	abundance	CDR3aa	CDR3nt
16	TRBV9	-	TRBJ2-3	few	CASSALTTRSTDTQYF	TGTGCCAGCAGCGCGCTGACGACTCGGAGCACAGATACGCAGTATTTT
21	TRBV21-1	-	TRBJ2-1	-	CASSKVTGLALRWGTENEQFF	TGTGCCAGCAGCAAAGTTACGGGACTAGCGCTCCGGTGGGGCACTGAGAATGAGCAGTTCTTC
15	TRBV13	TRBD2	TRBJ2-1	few	CASTVAGGPGYEQFF	TGTGCCAGCACCGTAGCGGGAGGGCCTGGGTATGAGCAGTTCTTC
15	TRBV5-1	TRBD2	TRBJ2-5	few	CASSVAGPHQETQYF	TGCGCCAGCAGCGTAGCGGGGCCTCACCAAGAGACCCAGTACTTC
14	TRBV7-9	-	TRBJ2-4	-	CASSPVGGRVIQYF	TGTGCCAGCAGCCCAGTTGGGGGAAGAGTCATTCAGTACTTC
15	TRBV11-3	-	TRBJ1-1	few	CASSLDKSTNTEAFF	TGTGCCAGCAGCTTAGATAAGTCAACGAACACTGAAGCTTTCTTT
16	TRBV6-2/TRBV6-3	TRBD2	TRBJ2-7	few	CASSYSLREASYEQYF	TGTGCCAGCAGTTACTCTCTACGGGAGGCCTCCTACGAGCAGTACTTC
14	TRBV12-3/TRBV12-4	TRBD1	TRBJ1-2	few	CASRAGTAYYGYTF	TGTGCCAGCAGAGCCGGGACAGCCTACTATGGCTACACCTTC
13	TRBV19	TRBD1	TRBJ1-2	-	CASAGQGSQGYTF	TGTGCCAGTGCAGGACAGGGGAGTCAAGGCTACACCTTC
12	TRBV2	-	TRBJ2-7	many	CASSGDSYEQYF	TGTGCCAGCAGCGGAGACAGTTACGAGCAGTACTTC
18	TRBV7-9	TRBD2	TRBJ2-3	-	CASSSRLAGTSSTDTQYF	TGTGCCAGCAGCTCCCGACTAGCGGGGACCTCTAGCACAGATACGCAGTATTTT
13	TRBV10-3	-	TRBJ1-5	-	CAISETNNQPQHF	TGTGCCATCAGTGAGACGAACAATCAGCCCCAGCATTTT
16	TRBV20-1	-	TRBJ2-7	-	CSARGVGRQTLREQYF	TGCAGTGCTAGAGGCGTCGGACGGCAGACCCTACGAGAGCAGTACTTC
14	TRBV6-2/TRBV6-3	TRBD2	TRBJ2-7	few	CASSYGLAVYEQYF	TGTGCCAGCAGTTATGGGCTAGCGGTCTACGAGCAGTACTTC
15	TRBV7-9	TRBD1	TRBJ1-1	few	CASSSPDRGNTEAFF	TGTGCCAGCAGCTCTCCTGACAGGGGTAACACTGAAGCTTTCTTT
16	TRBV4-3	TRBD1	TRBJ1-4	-	CASSQDRGPTNEKLFF	TGCGCCAGCAGCCAGGACAGGGGGCCGACTAATGAAAAACTGTTTTTT
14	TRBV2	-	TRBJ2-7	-	CASRWGSSNYEQYF	TGTGCCAGCAGATGGGGCAGCTCAAACTACGAGCAGTACTTC
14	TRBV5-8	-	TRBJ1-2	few	CASSPDSRGYGYTF	TGTGCCAGCAGCCCGGACAGCCGGGGCTATGGCTACACCTTC
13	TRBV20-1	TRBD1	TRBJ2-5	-	CSAPGTGVETQYF	TGCAGTGCTCCCGGGACAGGGGTAGAGACCCAGTACTTC
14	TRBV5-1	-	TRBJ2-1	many	CASSMGETYNEQFF	TGCGCCAGCAGTATGGGGGAGACCTACAATGAGCAGTTCTTC
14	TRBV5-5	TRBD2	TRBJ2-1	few	CASSSWGGDNEQFF	TGTGCCAGCAGCTCCTGGGGGGGGGACAATGAGCAGTTCTTC
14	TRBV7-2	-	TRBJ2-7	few	CASSARDSTYEQYF	TGTGCCAGCAGCGCCCGGGACTCGACCTACGAGCAGTACTTC
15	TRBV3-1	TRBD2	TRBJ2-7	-	CASSRATVGLGEQYF	TGTGCCAGCAGCCGCGCCACGGTGGGACTAGGCGAGCAGTACTTC
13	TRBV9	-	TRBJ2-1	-	CASSVGGGIEQFF	TGTGCCAGCAGCGTAGGAGGGGGGATTGAGCAGTTCTTC
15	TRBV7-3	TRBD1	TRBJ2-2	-	CASSSDRGGTGELFF	TGTGCCAGCAGCTCCGACAGGGGCGGCACCGGGGAGCTGTTTTTT
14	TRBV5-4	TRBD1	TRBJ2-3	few	CASSAGTVEDTQYF	TGTGCCAGCAGCGCTGGGACAGTTGAAGATACGCAGTATTTT